This T cell receptor beta chain appears in the sequencing data of a study of T cell responses to AZD1222 COVID-19 vaccine. Here immunoSEQ multiplex PCR was the method, and the copy in TCRdb shows in-frame clones only, minus some. The sample includes more than 100,000 clones, about 90% of them seen just once. CDR1 MNHEY and CDR2 SVGEGT come from the germline V gene. V was shortened by 5 bases and J by 0 bases, with 7 bases between the two germline ends. CDR3 size: 13 residues. The gene calls are TRBV6-2 or TRBV6-3 and TRBJ1-1; no reliable D call. The clonotype was recovered from an adult in good health. The source material was peripheral blood, sampled on day 0 of AZD1222 vaccination. CDR3 in amino acids: CASSLLVNTEAFF. CDR3 bases: TGTGCCAGCAGTCTTTTGGTGAACACTGAAGCTTTCTTT.